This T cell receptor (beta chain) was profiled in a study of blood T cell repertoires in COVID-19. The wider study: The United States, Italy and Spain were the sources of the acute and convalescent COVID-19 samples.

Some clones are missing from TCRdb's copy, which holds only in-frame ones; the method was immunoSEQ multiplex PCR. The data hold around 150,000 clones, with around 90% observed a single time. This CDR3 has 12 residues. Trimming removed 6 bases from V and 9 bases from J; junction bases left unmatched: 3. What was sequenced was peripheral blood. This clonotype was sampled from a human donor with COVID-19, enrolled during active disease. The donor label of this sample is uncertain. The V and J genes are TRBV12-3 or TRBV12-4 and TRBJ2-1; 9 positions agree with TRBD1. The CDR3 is CASRTTGGEQFF. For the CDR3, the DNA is TGTGCCAGCAGAACGACAGGGGGTGAGCAGTTCTTC.